The 23 T cell receptor beta chains below all came from one sample that was sequenced in a study of blood T cell repertoires in COVID-19. Produced via immunoSEQ multiplex PCR; TCRdb's table is partial and in-frame only. The sample contains fewer than 120,000 clones, 75% to 80% of which appear only once. Specimen: peripheral blood. The receptors come from a woman older than 75 with active or convalescent COVID-19.

V gene TRBV5-6 combines with J gene TRBJ2-7; 11 bases align to TRBD2. The germline V gene has CDR1 SGHDT and CDR2 YYEEEE. There are 16 residues in the CDR3. V trimming: 2 bases; J trimming: 2 bases; junction bases outside the gene matches: 6. Written as DNA, the CDR3 is TGTGCCAGCAGCTTACTACTAGCGGGAGTACCCTACGAGCAGTACTTC. As protein: CASSLLLAGVPYEQYF.

The chain uses TRBV7-8 and TRBJ2-5, with D possibly being TRBD2 (6 bases). The germline gives CDR1 SGHVS, CDR2 FQNEAQ. The ends were cut back, 0 bases at V and 2 bases at J, with 7 bases in the middle. The CDR3 consists of 14 residues. The CDR3 loop reads CASSLASGQETQYF. As DNA, the CDR3 is TGTGCCAGCAGCTTAGCTAGCGGACAAGAGACCCAGTACTTC. The entire variable domain, with the rest obtained from reference TRBV7-8 and TRBJ2-5, is as follows: GAGVSQSPRYKVAKRGQDVALRCDPISGHVSLFWYQQALGQGPEFLTYFQNEAQLDKSGLPSDRFFAERPEGSVSTLKIQRTQQEDSAVYLCASSLASGQETQYFGPGTRLLVL.

The chain employs TRBV28 and TRBJ1-6; 8 nucleotides align to TRBD1. The CDR3 runs to 14 residues. CDR1 and CDR2 from the germline V gene are MDHEN and SYDVKM. V lost 6 bases, J lost 9 bases, and 7 bases stayed unmatched. The CDR3 here is CASRPTGAFSPLHF. CDR3 nucleotides: TGTGCCAGCAGACCGACAGGGGCATTTTCACCCCTCCACTTT.

This sequence joins TRBV5-8 and TRBJ1-1; 12 nucleotides match TRBD1. V was pared by 3 bases and J by 11 bases, with 8 bases of the junction left unmatched. CDR1 is SGHTS, CDR2 YDEGEE, per germline. CDR3 size: 14 residues. The CDR3 coding sequence is TGTGCCAGCAGCTACCGGGACAGGGGGCGCGGCGCTTTCTTT. Its translation: CASSYRDRGRGAFF.

This clone was counted between two and nine times. V usage is TRBV7-2 and J usage is TRBJ1-2; D remains unclear. CDR1 and CDR2 (germline): SGHTA, FQGNSA. The CDR3 runs 17 residues. V lost 0 bases and J lost 1, with 15 bases in between. CDR3 loop: CASSLAFSGQNNYGYTF. DNA for the CDR3: TGTGCCAGCAGCTTAGCGTTCTCAGGCCAGAATAACTATGGCTACACCTTC.

The chain combines TRBV10-3 with TRBJ1-3; 9 nucleotides line up with TRBD1. Germline CDR1 and CDR2: ENHRY and SYGVKD. The CDR3 spans 16 residues. V lost 5 bases to trimming and J lost 2 bases; unmatched junction nucleotides: 7. CDR3 DNA sequence: TGTGCCATCAGTACCTCGACAGGGGGGCCTGGAAACACCATATATTTT. This sequence encodes CAISTSTGGPGNTIYF.

This clone was recorded only once. The gene calls are TRBV3-1 (or the pseudogene TRBV3-2) and TRBJ2-1; 10 nucleotides agree with TRBD2. Germline V gene sequence: CDR1 LGHDT, CDR2 YNNKEL (reference sequence). V shed 4 bases, J shed 6 bases, and the junction held 9 bases outside the gene matches. The CDR3 loop spans 16 amino acids. Here the CDR3 DNA reads TGTGCCAGCAGCCCCATTTTAGCGGGAGGAAGCAATGAGCAGTTCTTC. As protein: CASSPILAGGSNEQFF.

This chain connects TRBV30 to TRBJ1-2; D possibly corresponds to TRBD1 (5 bases). This CDR3 has 13 residues. Germline V CDR1 and CDR2: GTSNPN, SVGIG (reference sequence). V lost 4 bases, J lost 4 bases, and 13 bases lay in between. The CDR3 reads CAWIKGQLYGYTF. In DNA, the CDR3 is TGTGCCTGGATAAAGGGGCAACTCTATGGCTACACCTTC.

Concerning this clone itself: Other DNA sequences in the same sample also yield this CDR3. This chain connects TRBV5-1 to TRBJ2-2; 7 nucleotides match TRBD2. CDR1 and CDR2 from the germline V gene are SGHRS and YFSETQ. The ends lost 6 bases at V and 1 base at J; junction bases unmatched: 12. The CDR3 runs 17 residues. CDR3 DNA sequence: TGCGCCAGCACCCCACTAGCGCTCAATATGAACACCGGGGAGCTGTTTTTT. This gives the protein CASTPLALNMNTGELFF.

This clone was observed a single time. The chain links TRBV11-3 to TRBJ1-1, with TRBD1 identical over 9 bases. Trimming removed 5 bases from V and 6 bases from J; junction bases left unmatched: 7. The length of the CDR3 is 14 residues. Germline V lookup: CDR1 SGHNT, CDR2 YENEEA. The CDR3 region has the DNA TGTGCCAGCAGCCCACAGGGGGCGAGTTCTGAAGCTTTCTTT. Amino acids: CASSPQGASSEAFF.

This sequence joins TRBV5-5 and TRBJ2-2; D is perhaps TRBD1 or TRBD2 (6 bases each). Trimming removed 4 bases from V and 1 base from J, with 20 bases in between. The CDR3 covers 18 residues. CDR1 SGHKS and CDR2 YYEKEE come from the germline V gene (reference sequence). The CDR3 region is CASSMGGSGPLNTGELFF. CDR3 sequence (DNA): TGTGCCAGCAGCATGGGGGGCTCTGGGCCTTTGAACACCGGGGAGCTGTTTTTT.

This chain connects TRBV5-6 to TRBJ1-5, with D maybe TRBD1 (6 bases). CDR1 and CDR2 (germline): SGHDT, YYEEEE. Deletions cut 2 bases from V and 8 bases from J, with 14 bases between. The CDR3 is 14 residues long. The CDR3 DNA is TGTGCCAGCAGCTTCCGGGACACCGAAAAGCCCCAGCATTTT. Translating it yields CASSFRDTEKPQHF.

The chain uses TRBV5-1 and TRBJ1-2, with a possible D match to TRBD1 (5 bases). The germline V gene has CDR1 SGHRS and CDR2 YFSETQ. V gave up 0 bases and J gave up 6 bases, with 15 bases separating them. The CDR3 sequence is 15 residues long. The CDR3 region is CASSLAPDTNNGYTF. CDR3 coding DNA: TGCGCCAGCAGCTTGGCCCCGGACACAAACAATGGCTACACCTTC.

This chain connects TRBV4-1 to TRBJ2-5; no definite D call. The CDR3 contains 18 residues. Per germline, CDR1 MGHRA and CDR2 YSYEKL. V lost 3 bases and J 5 bases, leaving 25 bases between the germline ends. The CDR3 is CASSQSELPGSFRETQYF. Here the CDR3 DNA reads TGCGCCAGCAGCCAGAGCGAACTTCCTGGTAGTTTTAGGGAGACCCAGTACTTC.

V gene TRBV3-1 (or the pseudogene TRBV3-2) combines with J gene TRBJ2-3; 11 bases are shared with TRBD2. CDR3 length: 16 amino acids. Germline values: CDR1 LGHDT, CDR2 YNNKEL (reference sequence). J gave up 6 bases and V 1 base, and 6 bases lay outside the gene matches. The CDR3 here is CASSQGLAGSVDTQYF. For the CDR3, the DNA is TGTGCCAGCAGCCAAGGACTAGCGGGATCAGTGGATACGCAGTATTTT.

The chain is built from TRBV11-2 and TRBJ2-7, with 7 bases matching TRBD2. The J segment lost 1 base and the V segment lost 6 bases, leaving 18 bases of the junction unmatched. In germline, CDR1 is SGHAT, CDR2 FQNNGV. The CDR3 has 18 residues. DNA of the CDR3: TGTGCCAGCAGGTTAAAACTATTTAACCTAGCGGAGTCCTACGAGCAGTACTTC. Translating gives CASRLKLFNLAESYEQYF.

The chain joins TRBV5-1 to TRBJ2-1; 9 nucleotides match TRBD2. V shed 0 bases, J shed 4 bases, and the junction held 11 bases outside the gene matches. There are 18 residues in the CDR3. Per germline, CDR1 SGHRS and CDR2 YFSETQ. CDR3 DNA: TGCGCCAGCAGCTTGGGTGACCCGGGACTAGCCCGATACAATGAGCAGTTCTTC. Its translation is CASSLGDPGLARYNEQFF.

The chain couples TRBV5-1 to TRBJ1-1, with TRBD1 as a possible D gene (5 bases). Trimming stripped 0 bases from V and 1 base from J, with 10 bases between. Germline V gene sequence: CDR1 SGHRS, CDR2 YFSETQ. This CDR3 is 15 amino acids long. The CDR3 spells CASSLDRTSNTEAFF. The CDR3 nucleotides read TGCGCCAGCAGCTTGGACAGGACGTCGAACACTGAAGCTTTCTTT.

J is TRBJ2-1 and V is TRBV7-9; 9 bases match TRBD2. V lost 5 bases and J lost 9; bases outside the gene matches: 14. The CDR3 extends over 16 amino acids. In germline, CDR1 is SEHNR, CDR2 FQNEAQ (reference sequence). The CDR3 spells CASSAMVASGISEQFF. The CDR3 nucleotides read TGTGCCAGCAGCGCTATGGTTGCTAGCGGGATTAGTGAGCAGTTCTTC. The full variable domain, in which reference TRBV7-9 and TRBJ2-1 provide the parts outside the CDR3, is DTGVSQNPRHKITKRGQNVTFRCDPISEHNRLYWYRQTLGQGPEFLTYFQNEAQLEKSRLLSDRFSAERPKGSFSTLEIQRTEQGDSAMYLCASSAMVASGISEQFFGPGTRLTVL.

The rearrangement links TRBV4-2 to TRBJ2-7; D not certain. Trimming took off 0 bases at V and 5 bases at J, with 14 bases between the two ends. CDR3 size: 15 residues. The germline gives CDR1 LGHNA, CDR2 YNFKEQ. This CDR3 reads CASSQDLSLRNEQYF. For the CDR3, the DNA is TGTGCCAGCAGCCAAGATCTAAGCCTGCGGAACGAGCAGTACTTC.

This clone was picked up one time. The V call is TRBV9, the J call TRBJ2-3; 11 bases line up with TRBD2. This CDR3 has 16 residues. Germline values: CDR1 SGDLS, CDR2 YYNGEE. The junction had 10 bases not matched to a gene; V was cut back by 4 bases and J by 6 bases. The CDR3, as DNA: TGTGCCAGCAGCACCACTAGCGGGAGCTCAGGGGATACGCAGTATTTT. This sequence encodes CASSTTSGSSGDTQYF.

The chain joins TRBV6-6 to TRBJ2-1; D may be TRBD2 (5 bases). V lost 5 bases and J lost 8, with 22 bases in between. The length of the CDR3 is 16 residues. Germline CDR1 MNHNY, CDR2 SVGAGI (reference sequence). In nucleotides, the CDR3 is TGTGCCAGCAGTCCAACTGCGCGACGAGTCGGGGATGAGCAGTTCTTC. Protein: CASSPTARRVGDEQFF.

About this clone: Other DNA sequences of this sample code for an identical CDR3. This chain uses TRBV13 with TRBJ2-7; 11 bases line up with TRBD2. The CDR3 spans 15 residues. J lost 2 bases, V lost 5 bases, and 5 bases had no gene match. Germline CDR1 and CDR2: PRHDT and FYEKMQ (reference sequence). The CDR3 loop is CASSLLAGGTYEQYF. CDR3 coding DNA: TGTGCCAGCAGCCTGCTAGCGGGAGGTACCTACGAGCAGTACTTC.